What follows are 18 T cell receptor beta chains derived from one specimen sequenced in a study of blood T cell repertoires in COVID-19 (TCRdb year 2020). Libraries came from the immunoSEQ multiplex PCR assay. TCRdb provides this immuneACCESS table in a form limited to in-frame rearrangements. Some clones are lacking; in checked studies, under half of them reflect an unresolved V gene, and why the rest are absent is not known. Here the sample has about 210,000 clones; approximately 90% occur a single time. The ten largest clones take up around 1.2% of the sample. What was sequenced was peripheral blood. These TCRs come from a man aged 30 to 45 with acute or convalescent COVID-19.

V is TRBV27 and J is TRBJ1-4; possibly TRBD1 for D (6 bases). Per germline, CDR1 MNHEY and CDR2 SMNVEV (reference sequence). The length of the CDR3 is 16 residues. The V and J ends lost 3 bases and 6 bases respectively, with 17 bases between them. The CDR3 nucleotides are TGTGCCAGCAGTTTTAGCACCAGGGGCGGCCATGAAAAACTGTTTTTT. This encodes CASSFSTRGGHEKLFF.

The V and J genes are TRBV6-5 and TRBJ2-7; 7 bases are a match to TRBD1. J was trimmed by 3 bases and V by 7 bases; bases with no gene match: 6. CDR1 and CDR2 from the germline V gene are MNHEY and SVGAGI. The CDR3 totals 13 residues. CDR3 bases: TGTGCCAGCACCAAGACAGGGAACTACGAGCAGTACTTC. Its translation is CASTKTGNYEQYF.

V and J are TRBV5-1 and TRBJ2-1, with D possibly matching TRBD2 (6 bases). This CDR3 has 15 amino acids. Germline CDR1 is SGHRS and CDR2 is YFSETQ. With 7 bases removed from V and 10 bases from J, the gap between germline ends came to 24 bases. CDR3 protein: CASGAGISPGGEQFF. For the CDR3, the DNA is TGCGCCAGCGGGGCGGGAATATCCCCCGGCGGAGAGCAGTTCTTC. The full variable domain, rest sourced from reference TRBV5-1 and TRBJ2-1, is KAGVTQTPRYLIKTRGQQVTLSCSPISGHRSVSWYQQTPGQGLQFLFEYFSETQRNKGNFPGRFSGRQFSNSRSEMNVSTLELGDSALYLCASGAGISPGGEQFFGPGTRLTVL.

The chain joins TRBV29-1 to TRBJ2-3; 7 bases agree with TRBD2. Trimming removed 7 bases from V and 2 bases from J; junction bases left unmatched: 9. Germline assignment: CDR1 SQVTM and CDR2 ANQGSEA. The CDR3 totals 14 residues. The CDR3: CSAAPLAATDTQYF. In nucleotides, the CDR3 is TGCAGCGCCGCCCCTCTAGCGGCCACAGATACGCAGTATTTT.

In this sample, this clone turned up once. This sequence joins TRBV5-1 and TRBJ1-1, with 7 nucleotides matching TRBD1. The CDR3 loop spans 14 amino acids. With V trimmed by 0 bases and J by 2 bases, 1 base remained unmatched. Germline V gene data show CDR1 as SGHRS and CDR2 as YFSETQ. CDR3 sequence reads: CASSLDRGNTEAFF. The CDR3 nucleotides read TGCGCCAGCAGCTTGGACAGGGGAAACACTGAAGCTTTCTTT.

The rearrangement uses TRBV11-2 and TRBJ2-1; no firm D call. The germline gives CDR1 SGHAT, CDR2 FQNNGV. Trimming took off 5 bases at V and 9 bases at J, with 14 bases between the two ends. The CDR3 is 13 residues long. CDR3 amino acids: CASSQDSLGEQFF. CDR3 bases: TGTGCCAGCAGCCAAGACTCACTGGGTGAGCAGTTCTTC.

This rearrangement joins TRBV5-1 to TRBJ2-3; 11 bases fit TRBD2. The CDR3 covers 15 residues. Germline trimming cut 2 bases from V and 4 bases from J; bases unmatched to any gene: 3. Germline V gene lookup returns CDR1 SGHRS and CDR2 YFSETQ. For the CDR3, the DNA is TGCGCCAGCAGCTTTAGCGGGGGGGCCGCAGATACGCAGTATTTT. It encodes CASSFSGGAADTQYF.

The chain couples TRBV5-4 to TRBJ1-2; D may be TRBD1 (5 bases). This CDR3 has 16 residues. Trimming removed 4 bases from V and 1 base from J, with 17 bases in between. Germline V gives CDR1 SGHNT, CDR2 YYREEE (reference sequence). The CDR3, as DNA: TGTGCCAGCAGCATACTGACAGCGCCCCTTAACTATGGCTACACCTTC. Residues: CASSILTAPLNYGYTF.

Points on this clone: At one of its ends the junction is not consistent with the germline gene, which may arise from a read error. The V and J genes are TRBV7-9 and TRBJ2-1; no firm D call. The CDR3 contains 8 residues. Germline CDR1 and CDR2: SEHNR and FQNEAQ (reference sequence). CDR3: CASSLGVF. CDR3 nucleotide sequence: TGTGCCAGCAGCTTAGGCGTCTTC.

J is TRBJ2-3 and V is TRBV7-2; 9 bases align to TRBD2. The CDR3 covers 18 residues. J gave up 5 bases and V 2 bases, and 14 bases lay outside the gene matches. Germline assignment: CDR1 SGHTA and CDR2 FQGNSA. CDR3 residues: CASSLRTTAGGTLDTQYF. For the CDR3, the DNA is TGTGCCAGCAGCTTAAGGACGACGGCGGGGGGGACCCTAGATACGCAGTATTTT. The full variable domain, completed using reference TRBV7-2 and TRBJ2-3, is GAGVSQSPSNKVTEKGKDVELRCDPISGHTALYWYRQSLGQGLEFLIYFQGNSAPDKSGLPSDRFSAERTGGSVSTLTIQRTQQEDSAVYLCASSLRTTAGGTLDTQYFGPGTRLTVL.

The chain uses TRBV28 and TRBJ1-2; 7 nucleotides agree with TRBD1. The CDR3 loop spans 15 amino acids. The junction had 13 bases not matched to a gene; V was cut back by 6 bases and J by 6 bases. Germline assignment: CDR1 MDHEN and CDR2 SYDVKM. This chain's CDR3 is CASSTTIKTGDGYTF. The CDR3 nucleotides are TGTGCCAGCAGCACGACTATCAAAACAGGGGATGGCTACACCTTC.

The V call is TRBV19, the J call TRBJ2-3, with 8 bases that match TRBD2. The ends lost 4 bases at V and 4 bases at J; junction bases unmatched: 10. CDR1 and CDR2 from the germline V gene are LNHDA and SQIVND (reference sequence). The CDR3 totals 16 residues. The CDR3 bases are TGTGCCAGTAGTAGTTTTCCAGCGGGAGCCGCAGATACGCAGTATTTT. Protein sequence: CASSSFPAGAADTQYF.

This chain connects TRBV2 to TRBJ2-1; 8 bases align to TRBD1. The junction had 10 bases not matched to a gene; V was cut back by 2 bases and J by 10 bases. Germline V gives CDR1 SNHLY, CDR2 FYNNEI. The CDR3 consists of 15 residues. The CDR3 is CASSESGQVGREQFF. The CDR3 DNA follows: TGTGCCAGCAGTGAATCGGGACAGGTCGGCCGGGAGCAGTTCTTC.

V and J are TRBV29-1 and TRBJ1-1, with TRBD1 as a possible D gene (5 bases). The CDR3 spans 15 residues. V was cut by 5 bases and J by 6 bases, with 22 bases left in between. Germline loops: CDR1 SQVTM, CDR2 ANQGSEA. Written as DNA, the CDR3 is TGCAGCGTTCCTCAAACTGGGCAGGGAATTCCTGAAGCTTTCTTT. Translating gives CSVPQTGQGIPEAFF.

The chain recombines TRBV5-1 with TRBJ2-7; a weak D match, TRBD2 (5 bases). The CDR3 loop spans 12 amino acids. Per the germline V gene, CDR1 is SGHRS and CDR2 is YFSETQ. V was pared by 0 bases and J by 7 bases, with 8 bases between. In DNA form, the CDR3 reads TGCGCCAGCAGCTTGGAATCGGGGGAGCAGTACTTC. Its protein product is CASSLESGEQYF.

This chain uses TRBV7-2 with TRBJ2-3; D might be TRBD2 (6 bases). Trimming removed 5 bases from V and 0 bases from J, with 21 bases in between. The CDR3 is 18 residues long. Germline-derived CDR1 and CDR2 are SGHTA and FQGNSA. Here the CDR3 DNA reads TGTGCCAGCAGCCGGTACCCCCCTGCTAGCGTTAGCACAGATACGCAGTATTTT. Translation: CASSRYPPASVSTDTQYF.

This clone was seen a single time. This chain uses TRBV19 with TRBJ2-4; TRBD2 might be the D (5 bases). The CDR3 is 15 residues long. Per germline, CDR1 LNHDA and CDR2 SQIVND (reference sequence). Trimming removed 0 bases from V and 3 bases from J, with 9 bases in between. CDR3 coding DNA: TGTGCCAGTAGTATAGACCGTAGCGACAAAAACATTCAGTACTTC. Translating it yields CASSIDRSDKNIQYF.

The chain recombines TRBV30 with TRBJ1-3; a weak D match, TRBD1 (5 bases). Per germline, CDR1 GTSNPN and CDR2 SVGIG (reference sequence). The CDR3 loop spans 13 amino acids. Trimming removed 5 bases from V and 0 bases from J, with 8 bases in between. Written as DNA, the CDR3 is TGTGCCTGGCAGGGTTCCTCTGGAAACACCATATATTTT. Translation: CAWQGSSGNTIYF. The full variable domain, completed using reference TRBV30 and TRBJ1-3, is SQTIHQWPATLVQPVGSPLSLECTVEGTSNPNLYWYRQAAGRGLQLLFYSVGIGQISSEVPQNLSASRPQDRQFILSSKKLLLSDSGFYLCAWQGSSGNTIYFGEGSWLTVV.